What follows are 21 T cell receptor beta chains derived from one specimen sequenced in a study of T cell repertoires in cytomegalovirus infection (dated by TCRdb to the late 2010s). The sequencer listed for this sample is Illumina HiSeq 1500. The public sequencing data were trimmed at Q25 with fastp and processed into clonotypes with MiXCR by TCRdb, which kept only in-frame beta chains. Duplicate CDR3 protein sequences are folded into a single record with the most common DNA and genes. In this sample the table shows 300,000 to 400,000 distinct CDR3 sequences, around 18% of which occur a single time. The ten largest clones add up to around 10% of the sample. The sequenced sample consisted of PBMCs. Every receptor here comes from a human donor in good health (CMV status not recorded). Some clones in this sample may be carry-over from other donors' samples.

The chain combines TRBV12-5 with TRBJ2-5; TRBD2 is a possible D gene (6 bases). The V and J ends lost 4 bases and 4 bases respectively, with 16 bases between them. The CDR3 covers 15 residues. Germline lookup yields CDR1 LGHNT and CDR2 FRNRAP. CDR3 nucleotide sequence: TGTGCTAGTGGTTCACCGGGTGCGGGATCAGAGACCCAGTACTTC. Amino acid sequence: CASGSPGAGSETQYF.

As for this clonotype: A junction end diverges from the germline sequence, so it may reflect a read error. The V call is TRBV10-3, the J call TRBJ2-7; TRBD1 matches at 8 bases. The CDR3 spans 15 residues. Germline CDR1 is ENHRY and CDR2 is SYGVKD. DNA of the CDR3: TGTGCCATCAGTGAGAGGAGGACAGGGTCCTACGAGCCGTACTTC. Protein product: CAISERRTGSYEPYF.

This clonotype was found many times. The rearrangement uses TRBV27 and TRBJ1-4, with D possibly matching TRBD1 (6 bases). Trimming took off 4 bases at V and 8 bases at J, with 20 bases between the two ends. Looked up from germline, CDR1 is MNHEY and CDR2 is SMNVEV (reference sequence). The CDR3 is made up of 16 amino acids. CDR3 nucleotides: TGTGCCAGCAGTTCACTAAGAGCCGGGACATTAGAAAAACTGTTTTTT. It translates to CASSSLRAGTLEKLFF. Complete variable domain (other parts from reference TRBV27 and TRBJ1-4): EAQVTQNPRYLITVTGKKLTVTCSQNMNHEYMSWYRQDPGLGLRQIYYSMNVEVTDKGDVPEGYKVSRKEKRNFPLILESPSPNQTSLYFCASSSLRAGTLEKLFFGSGTQLSVL.

This clonotype was seen many times. The V call is TRBV7-2, the J call TRBJ2-3; perhaps TRBD2 as D (6 bases). V lost 3 bases and J lost 6, with 19 bases in between. CDR1 is SGHTA, CDR2 FQGNSA, per germline. This CDR3 spans 16 amino acids. The CDR3 spells CASSFRPRGGWDTQYF. The CDR3 nucleotides read TGTGCCAGCAGCTTCCGTCCGCGGGGTGGATGGGATACGCAGTATTTT. The whole variable domain, remainder taken from reference TRBV7-2 and TRBJ2-3, is GAGVSQSPSNKVTEKGKDVELRCDPISGHTALYWYRQSLGQGLEFLIYFQGNSAPDKSGLPSDRFSAERTGGSVSTLTIQRTQQEDSAVYLCASSFRPRGGWDTQYFGPGTRLTVL.

The V and J genes are TRBV29-1 and TRBJ2-3; 8 bases agree with TRBD2. The CDR3 is 15 amino acids. CDR1 SQVTM and CDR2 ANQGSEA come from the germline V gene. Trimming took 6 bases from V and 5 from J; bases not matched to a gene: 13. The CDR3 is CSVPIAGQRRDTQYF. CDR3 coding DNA: TGCAGCGTGCCCATAGCGGGGCAGAGAAGAGATACGCAGTATTTT.

This clonotype was seen at least ten times. This chain uses TRBV7-2 with TRBJ1-2; D not resolved. Trimming removed 0 bases at V and 7 bases at J, with 12 bases between. CDR3 length: 14 amino acids. CDR1 SGHTA and CDR2 FQGNSA come from the germline V gene. CDR3 loop: CASSLAGILGGYTF. DNA for the CDR3: TGTGCCAGCAGCTTAGCGGGCATCTTGGGTGGCTACACCTTC.

V and J are TRBV11-3 and TRBJ2-3; D is possibly TRBD2 (6 bases). Germline V lookup: CDR1 SGHNT, CDR2 YENEEA. The CDR3 loop spans 14 amino acids. The V end lost 4 bases, the J end lost 2 bases, and 10 bases lay between the germline ends. This chain's CDR3 is CASSSGLFTDTQYF. CDR3 DNA sequence: TGTGCCAGCAGCTCGGGACTTTTCACAGATACGCAGTATTTT.

The rearrangement joins TRBV19 to TRBJ1-1, with a tentative D call TRBD1 (6 bases). The CDR3 sequence is 13 residues long. Germline V gene data show CDR1 as LNHDA and CDR2 as SQIVND (reference sequence). The ends were cut back, 5 bases at V and 7 bases at J, with 14 bases in the middle. CDR3 residues: CASSFLTGSEAFF. The CDR3 DNA is TGTGCCAGTAGTTTCCTCACAGGGAGTGAAGCTTTCTTT.

This clonotype occurred many times. The V call is TRBV12-3 or TRBV12-4, the J call TRBJ1-2; 8 bases are shared with TRBD1. The CDR3 contains 15 residues. The junction had 12 bases not matched to a gene; V was cut back by 4 bases and J by 8 bases. CDR3 region: CASSSRRQGIGGYTF. The CDR3 region has the DNA TGTGCCAGCAGTTCCCGAAGACAGGGGATAGGGGGCTACACCTTC.

This sequence joins TRBV18 and TRBJ2-5; TRBD2 aligns across 9 bases. V lost 0 bases, J lost 7 bases, and 9 bases stayed unmatched. Looked up from germline, CDR1 is KGHSH and CDR2 is LQKENI. The CDR3 runs to 16 residues. The CDR3 here is CASSPPGLASSGTQYF. The CDR3 bases are TGTGCCAGCTCACCACCCGGACTAGCGAGCTCCGGGACCCAGTACTTC. Full variable domain (outside the CDR3, taken from reference TRBV18 and TRBJ2-5): NAGVMQNPRHLVRRRGQEARLRCSPMKGHSHVYWYRQLPEEGLKFMVYLQKENIIDESGMPKERFSAEFPKEGPSILRIQQVVRGDSAAYFCASSPPGLASSGTQYFGPGTRLLVL.

V and J are TRBV7-9 and TRBJ1-1, with a possible D match to TRBD1 (6 bases). V lost 5 bases, J lost 0 bases, and 19 bases lay in between. Looked up from germline, CDR1 is SEHNR and CDR2 is FQNEAQ (reference sequence). The CDR3 contains 17 residues. The CDR3 reads CASSDAFQGRMNTEAFF. In DNA, the CDR3 is TGTGCCAGCAGCGACGCCTTCCAGGGGAGGATGAACACTGAAGCTTTCTTT.

Many counts were recorded for this clonotype. This chain links TRBV11-2 with TRBJ2-7; tentative D call: TRBD2 (5 bases). Trimming stripped 4 bases from V and 0 bases from J, with 13 bases between. This CDR3 is built from 15 residues. Germline V CDR1 and CDR2: SGHAT, FQNNGV. The CDR3 DNA reads as TGTGCCAGCAGCTCAATACGGGGAGACTCCTACGAGCAGTACTTC. This gives the protein CASSSIRGDSYEQYF.

The chain carries TRBV27 and TRBJ2-5, with a tentative D call TRBD1 (6 bases). CDR1 and CDR2 from the germline V gene are MNHEY and SMNVEV (reference sequence). The length of the CDR3 is 18 residues. V lost 5 bases, J lost 7 bases, and 29 bases lay in between. The CDR3 coding sequence is TGTGCCAGCAGTCGGCGACCCCCGGACAGCCAAGTCAAGTGGACCCAGTACTTC. It codes for CASSRRPPDSQVKWTQYF.

This clonotype was detected only a few times. The CDR3 sequence is CASSESVAGGAQPQHF. CDR3 in DNA: TGTGCCAGCAGTGAATCGGTAGCAGGGGGGGCTCAGCCCCAGCATTTT. V gene TRBV6-1 combines with J gene TRBJ1-5, with 7 nucleotides matching TRBD1. The CDR3 is made up of 16 amino acids. With 2 bases clipped from V and 6 bases from J, the junction kept 10 bases outside the gene matches. Germline V gives CDR1 MNHNS, CDR2 SASEGT.

This chain links TRBV28 with TRBJ1-5; 7 nucleotides align to TRBD1. The CDR3 consists of 17 residues. The germline V gene has CDR1 MDHEN and CDR2 SYDVKM. With 3 bases clipped from V and 0 bases from J, the junction kept 8 bases outside the gene matches. CDR3: CASSLGDRFYSNQPQHF. The DNA for the CDR3 is TGTGCCAGCAGTTTGGGGGACAGATTTTATAGCAATCAGCCCCAGCATTTT.

This clonotype was detected ten times or more. V is TRBV6-2 or TRBV6-3 and J is TRBJ2-7; no reliable D call. V was clipped by 3 bases and J by 6 bases, with 12 bases between them. The CDR3 runs 13 residues. The germline V gene encodes CDR1 MNHEY and CDR2 SVGEGT. The CDR3 sequence is CASSYEWGFEQYF. The DNA for the CDR3 is TGTGCCAGCAGTTATGAATGGGGTTTCGAGCAGTACTTC.

This clonotype has more than one count but fewer than ten. The rearrangement uses TRBV28 and TRBJ2-3; 9 bases fit TRBD2. The V gene end was trimmed by 6 bases and the J gene end by 4 bases; junction bases not matched to a gene: 11. The CDR3 is 16 amino acids. Germline V gives CDR1 MDHEN, CDR2 SYDVKM. CDR3 amino acids: CASSYGLAGWADTQYF. As DNA, the CDR3 is TGTGCCAGCAGCTACGGCCTAGCGGGGTGGGCAGATACGCAGTATTTT.

V gene TRBV7-9 combines with J gene TRBJ1-1; 10 bases fit TRBD1. Germline V gene sequence: CDR1 SEHNR, CDR2 FQNEAQ (reference sequence). The CDR3 has 15 residues. The V segment lost 4 bases and the J segment 1 base; nucleotides outside the gene matches: 3. Written as DNA, the CDR3 is TGTGCCAGCAGCTACCGGACAGGGGGGAACACTGAAGCTTTCTTT. This gives the protein CASSYRTGGNTEAFF.

The chain has TRBV15 and TRBJ2-7; no clear D gene. With 0 bases removed from V and 2 bases from J, the gap between germline ends came to 8 bases. This CDR3 region has 14 residues. CDR1 and CDR2 from the germline V gene are LNHNV and YYDKDF (reference sequence). CDR3 sequence (DNA): TGTGCCACCAGCAGAGATAACGTAGCCTACGAGCAGTACTTC. Translating gives CATSRDNVAYEQYF.

This chain uses TRBV19 with TRBJ1-2; D is unclear. The CDR3 consists of 17 residues. V was shortened by 1 base and J by 4 bases, with 19 bases between the two germline ends. Germline V lookup: CDR1 LNHDA, CDR2 SQIVND (reference sequence). The CDR3 loop is CASSIVLPGLLSYGYTF. The CDR3 region has the DNA TGTGCCAGTAGTATAGTCCTACCGGGCCTTCTTAGCTATGGCTACACCTTC.

V gene TRBV10-3 combines with J gene TRBJ2-7, with a tentative D call TRBD1 (6 bases). Trimming removed 6 bases from V and 6 bases from J, with 12 bases in between. The CDR3 length is 12 residues. Germline lookup yields CDR1 ENHRY and CDR2 SYGVKD. The CDR3 DNA follows: TGTGCCATCAGCCAAGGGGGTTTCGAGCAGTACTTC. This encodes CAISQGGFEQYF.